The 28 T cell receptor beta chains listed next were all sequenced from one sample in a study of control samples from healthy donors and cancer patients. Clones were sequenced by immunoSEQ multiplex PCR, and TCRdb holds only the in-frame ones, with some missing. The repertoire holds 90,000 or so clones, about 88% seen once, with over 13% in the top ten. Material for sequencing was blood. Source of these receptors: a woman in her 70s in good health.

The rearrangement links TRBV5-6 to TRBJ1-2, with 7 bases identical to TRBD1. There are 15 residues in the CDR3. From germline, CDR1 is SGHDT and CDR2 YYEEEE. The V segment lost 2 bases and the J segment 5 bases; nucleotides outside the gene matches: 9. CDR3 amino acids: CASSFGQAWTYGYTF. Here the CDR3 DNA reads TGTGCCAGCAGCTTCGGACAGGCGTGGACGTATGGCTACACCTTC.

The rearrangement uses TRBV6-6 and TRBJ2-1; TRBD2 agrees at 11 bases. This CDR3 is built from 14 residues. Germline CDR1 reads MNHNY; CDR2 reads SVGAGI (reference sequence). V lost 5 bases to trimming and J lost 6 bases; unmatched junction nucleotides: 3. The CDR3 sequence: CASSTGTSGNEQFF. CDR3 coding DNA: TGTGCCAGCAGTACCGGGACTAGCGGCAATGAGCAGTTCTTC.

The chain recombines TRBV6-5 with TRBJ1-2, with D maybe TRBD1 (5 bases). Germline CDR1 is MNHEY and CDR2 is SVGAGI. The CDR3 contains 12 residues. V lost 7 bases and J lost 2, with 8 bases in between. DNA of the CDR3: TGTGCCAGCACCCGACAGAACTATGGCTACACCTTC. This gives the protein CASTRQNYGYTF.

CDR3: CAWSVPGTRGRETQYF. The CDR3 nucleotides read TGTGCCTGGAGTGTCCCGGGGACCCGGGGAAGAGAGACCCAGTACTTC. J is TRBJ2-5 and V is TRBV30; D is possibly TRBD1 or TRBD2 (5 bases each). The CDR3 runs to 16 residues. CDR1 and CDR2 (germline): GTSNPN, SVGIG (reference sequence). The V end lost 0 bases, the J end lost 4 bases, and 18 bases lay between the germline ends. Combining the CDR3 with reference TRBV30 and TRBJ2-5 gives the whole variable domain SQTIHQWPATLVQPVGSPLSLECTVEGTSNPNLYWYRQAAGRGLQLLFYSVGIGQISSEVPQNLSASRPQDRQFILSSKKLLLSDSGFYLCAWSVPGTRGRETQYFGPGTRLLVL.

This clone is a singleton in its sample. In DNA, the CDR3 is TGTGCCAGCAGCCCGGCCGGAGGGACCAACTATGGCTACACCTTC. It yields the protein CASSPAGGTNYGYTF. V and J are TRBV5-4 and TRBJ1-2; maybe TRBD1 (5 bases). Trimming took off 4 bases at V and 2 bases at J, with 15 bases between the two ends. CDR1 is SGHNT, CDR2 YYREEE, per germline (reference sequence). This CDR3 comprises 15 residues.

The rearrangement uses TRBV5-1 and TRBJ1-6; D may be TRBD1 (6 bases). Germline loops: CDR1 SGHRS, CDR2 YFSETQ. V was trimmed by 7 bases and J by 4 bases, leaving 12 bases between them. This CDR3 has 14 amino acids. CDR3 protein: CASQGDTYNSPLHF. The CDR3 bases are TGCGCCAGCCAAGGGGACACTTATAATTCACCCCTCCACTTT. The entire variable domain, with the rest obtained from reference TRBV5-1 and TRBJ1-6, is as follows: KAGVTQTPRYLIKTRGQQVTLSCSPISGHRSVSWYQQTPGQGLQFLFEYFSETQRNKGNFPGRFSGRQFSNSRSEMNVSTLELGDSALYLCASQGDTYNSPLHFGNGTRLTVT.

The chain is built from TRBV29-1 and TRBJ2-1; 10 nucleotides line up with TRBD1. Germline trimming cut 6 bases from V and 5 bases from J; bases unmatched to any gene: 4. CDR1 is SQVTM, CDR2 ANQGSEA, per germline. The CDR3 sequence is 13 residues long. This chain's CDR3 is CSVRDRGDNEQFF. CDR3 coding DNA: TGCAGCGTCCGGGACAGGGGTGACAATGAGCAGTTCTTC.

This chain connects TRBV10-2 to TRBJ1-1; 10 bases agree with TRBD1. The CDR3 runs to 18 residues. CDR1 is WSHSY and CDR2 is SAAADI in the germline V gene. The trim removed 5 bases at V and 0 bases at J, leaving 12 bases unmatched. The CDR3 DNA reads TGCGCCAGCAGTAACTTGATGGACAGGGGGGTTATGAACACTGAAGCTTTCTTT. Amino acid sequence: CASSNLMDRGVMNTEAFF.

V is TRBV7-6 and J is TRBJ2-3; the D gene is possibly TRBD2 (5 bases). The CDR3 runs 15 residues. CDR1 is SGHVS, CDR2 FNYEAQ, per germline. The V end lost 1 base, the J end lost 0 bases, and 8 bases lay between the germline ends. DNA for the CDR3: TGTGCCAGCAGCTTAGGACGGACTAGCACAGATACGCAGTATTTT. Translation gives CASSLGRTSTDTQYF.

The chain is built from TRBV15 and TRBJ2-1; TRBD2 agrees at 12 bases. The CDR3 spans 15 residues. The V segment lost 3 bases and the J segment 6 bases; nucleotides outside the gene matches: 3. The V gene's germline CDR1 is LNHNV and CDR2 YYDKDF (reference sequence). The CDR3 loop reads CATSRGTSGSNEQFF. The CDR3 coding sequence is TGTGCCACCAGCAGGGGGACTAGCGGGTCCAATGAGCAGTTCTTC.

The chain combines TRBV12-5 with TRBJ2-7, with D unclear. Germline V gene lookup returns CDR1 LGHNT and CDR2 FRNRAP. The CDR3 is 13 amino acids. V lost 3 bases to trimming and J lost 0 bases, with 6 bases between them. The CDR3 DNA reads as TGTGCTAGTGGTTTAGCAGGCTCCTACGAGCAGTACTTC. This codes for CASGLAGSYEQYF.

This rearrangement joins TRBV24-1 to TRBJ2-1; either TRBD1 or TRBD2 may supply D (6 bases each). Deletions cut 7 bases from V and 4 bases from J, with 10 bases between. The germline CDR1 and CDR2 sequences are KGHDR and SFDVKD. The CDR3 has 13 residues. The CDR3 is CATREGGYNEQFF. The CDR3 DNA follows: TGTGCCACCAGGGAGGGGGGATACAATGAGCAGTTCTTC.

This clone was found a few times. The chain joins TRBV5-6 to TRBJ2-5, with TRBD2 matching over 10 bases. CDR3 size: 19 residues. The V gene end was trimmed by 2 bases and the J gene end by 2 bases; junction bases not matched to a gene: 15. CDR1 SGHDT and CDR2 YYEEEE come from the germline V gene. CDR3 in amino acids: CASSLVSGLAEEPQETQYF. CDR3 DNA: TGTGCCAGCAGCTTAGTCTCCGGACTAGCGGAAGAGCCTCAAGAGACCCAGTACTTC.

This clone was counted once. The V call is TRBV27, the J call TRBJ1-6; D ambiguous. The germline gives CDR1 MNHEY, CDR2 SMNVEV (reference sequence). Trimming took 1 base from V and 10 from J, leaving 5 bases between them. The CDR3 sequence is 12 residues long. The CDR3 region is CASSLLSSPLHF. CDR3 bases: TGTGCCAGCAGTTTATTAAGCTCACCCCTCCACTTT.

This chain uses TRBV14 with TRBJ1-3; the D is unclear. V was pared by 0 bases and J by 4 bases, with 7 bases between. The V gene's germline CDR1 is SGHDN and CDR2 FVKESK. CDR3 length: 14 residues. Written as DNA, the CDR3 is TGTGCCAGCAGCCAAGATATGTACGGAAACACCATATATTTT. Protein: CASSQDMYGNTIYF. The whole variable domain, filled in from reference TRBV14 and TRBJ1-3, reads EAGVTQFPSHSVIEKGQTVTLRCDPISGHDNLYWYRRVMGKEIKFLLHFVKESKQDESGMPNNRFLAERTGGTYSTLKVQPAELEDSGVYFCASSQDMYGNTIYFGEGSWLTVV.

The rearrangement links TRBV19 to TRBJ1-4; D remains unclear. V lost 3 bases, J lost 11 bases, and 13 bases lay in between. CDR1 is LNHDA, CDR2 SQIVND, per germline (reference sequence). This CDR3 has 13 amino acids. The CDR3 DNA follows: TGTGCCAGTAGTATTAGGAACAGTCGGAAACTGTTTTTT. Translation gives CASSIRNSRKLFF. The full variable domain, with the rest looked up from reference TRBV19 and TRBJ1-4, is DGGITQSPKYLFRKEGQNVTLSCEQNLNHDAMYWYRQDPGQGLRLIYYSQIVNDFQKGDIAEGYSVSREKKESFPLTVTSAQKNPTAFYLCASSIRNSRKLFFGSGTQLSVL.

The genes are TRBV5-1 and TRBJ1-1; no reliable D call. The CDR3 extends over 13 amino acids. Germline CDR1 reads SGHRS; CDR2 reads YFSETQ. With 2 bases removed from V and 5 bases from J, the gap between germline ends came to 10 bases. CDR3 in amino acids: CASSLNVGTEAFF. The CDR3 coding sequence is TGCGCCAGCAGCTTAAATGTAGGTACTGAAGCTTTCTTT.

The V call is TRBV7-8, the J call TRBJ1-2; D remains unclear. V was shortened by 6 bases and J by 5 bases, with 10 bases between the two germline ends. This CDR3 has 12 residues. Germline V gene data show CDR1 as SGHVS and CDR2 as FQNEAQ. In DNA form, the CDR3 reads TGTGCCAGCAGACGGGAAGGGTATGGCTACACCTTC. It yields the protein CASRREGYGYTF.

Points on this clone: One junction end disagrees with the germline gene, perhaps due to a read error. This sequence joins TRBV2 and TRBJ2-1; D is perhaps TRBD2 (6 bases). The CDR3 is 14 residues long. Germline loops: CDR1 SNHLY, CDR2 FYNNEI. The CDR3 sequence: CASKSGTSYHEQFF. CDR3 sequence (DNA): TGTGCCAGCAAAAGCGGTACTAGCTACCATGAGCAGTTCTTC.

V is TRBV6-5 and J is TRBJ2-5, with D tentatively TRBD2 (6 bases). The CDR3 is made up of 14 amino acids. Germline V gene sequence: CDR1 MNHEY, CDR2 SVGAGI. V lost 7 bases to trimming and J lost 2 bases, with 14 bases between them. The CDR3 sequence is CASKPGLAQETQYF. The DNA of the CDR3 is TGTGCCAGCAAGCCCGGGCTAGCGCAAGAGACCCAGTACTTC.

This chain uses TRBV19 with TRBJ2-3, with D maybe TRBD2 (6 bases). The germline V and J ends were trimmed by 5 bases and 3 bases, with 12 bases remaining between them. CDR1 is LNHDA and CDR2 is SQIVND in the germline V gene (reference sequence). The CDR3 is 14 residues long. The CDR3 bases are TGTGCCAGTAGTGTCGGGACTGGAACAGATACGCAGTATTTT. Its translation: CASSVGTGTDTQYF. The full variable domain, with the rest looked up from reference TRBV19 and TRBJ2-3, is DGGITQSPKYLFRKEGQNVTLSCEQNLNHDAMYWYRQDPGQGLRLIYYSQIVNDFQKGDIAEGYSVSREKKESFPLTVTSAQKNPTAFYLCASSVGTGTDTQYFGPGTRLTVL.

The chain recombines TRBV29-1 with TRBJ1-1; possibly TRBD1 for D (5 bases). This CDR3 is 13 amino acids long. Germline lookup yields CDR1 SQVTM and CDR2 ANQGSEA. V gave up 5 bases and J gave up 1 base, with 11 bases separating them. As DNA, the CDR3 is TGCAGCGTTTATCCAGGGCCGAACACTGAAGCTTTCTTT. Protein product: CSVYPGPNTEAFF.

The V call is TRBV5-8, the J call TRBJ2-2; the D gene is possibly TRBD1 (6 bases). The germline gives CDR1 SGHTS, CDR2 YDEGEE. The CDR3 is made up of 15 amino acids. Trimming removed 3 bases from V and 1 base from J, with 10 bases in between. CDR3 bases: TGTGCCAGCAGCTCCGGACAGTGGAACACCGGGGAGCTGTTTTTT. Translated: CASSSGQWNTGELFF.

The CDR3 is CASSYGGRPDTQYF. In DNA form, the CDR3 reads TGTGCCAGCAGTTACGGGGGGAGGCCAGATACGCAGTATTTT. The chain carries TRBV6-5 and TRBJ2-3; D perhaps matches TRBD2 (6 bases). Trimming removed 2 bases at V and 4 bases at J, with 10 bases between. Germline loops: CDR1 MNHEY, CDR2 SVGAGI. The CDR3 spans 14 residues.

This chain connects TRBV30 to TRBJ2-1; D not certain. The V end was cut by 2 bases, the J end by 4 bases, with 6 bases between. Germline CDR1 reads GTSNPN; CDR2 reads SVGIG (reference sequence). This CDR3 has 12 amino acids. CDR3: CAWSPGYNEQFF. For the CDR3, the DNA is TGTGCCTGGAGTCCCGGATACAATGAGCAGTTCTTC.

The J gene is TRBJ1-6, the V gene TRBV5-8; 11 nucleotides align to TRBD1. Per the germline V gene, CDR1 is SGHTS and CDR2 is YDEGEE. Trimming cost V 4 bases and J 11 bases; bases outside gene matches: 11. The CDR3 consists of 16 residues. The CDR3 coding sequence is TGTGCCAGCAGCACGAGGACAGGGGGCCTTAACCCACCCCTCCACTTT. Translating it yields CASSTRTGGLNPPLHF.

The chain combines TRBV29-1 with TRBJ1-2; 7 bases match TRBD1. V dropped 3 bases and J dropped 6; count of bases not matched to a gene: 4. Germline CDR1 and CDR2: SQVTM and ANQGSEA. This CDR3 spans 12 amino acids. CDR3 nucleotides: TGCAGCGTTGACGGGACAGTTAATGGCTACACCTTC. Protein product: CSVDGTVNGYTF.

This chain links TRBV11-2 with TRBJ2-7; no clear D. This CDR3 has 14 residues. The germline V gene has CDR1 SGHAT and CDR2 FQNNGV. The V end was cut by 1 base, the J end by 6 bases, with 13 bases between. The CDR3 is CASSLVVRVGEQYF. The CDR3 nucleotides are TGTGCCAGCAGCTTAGTGGTCCGGGTGGGCGAGCAGTACTTC. The full variable domain, completed using reference TRBV11-2 and TRBJ2-7, is EAGVAQSPRYKIIEKRQSVAFWCNPISGHATLYWYQQILGQGPKLLIQFQNNGVVDDSQLPKDRFSAERLKGVDSTLKIQPAKLEDSAVYLCASSLVVRVGEQYFGPGTRLTVT.